The 21 T cell receptor beta chains in this list originate from one sample, sequenced in a study of cytomegalovirus exposure and HLA in healthy donors. Primers included in the PCR were 60 Vbeta and 13 Jbeta primers. Clones were sequenced by immunoSEQ multiplex PCR, and TCRdb holds only the in-frame ones, with some missing. This table has some 140,000 clones, 77% appearing once. The sample consisted of PBMCs. The origin of the receptors is a man aged 30 to 45 in good health and CMV-seronegative.

The rearrangement uses TRBV20-1 and TRBJ2-5, with no clear D. The length of the CDR3 is 10 residues. Per germline, CDR1 DFQATT and CDR2 SNEGSKA (reference sequence). V was cut by 8 bases and J by 5 bases, with 9 bases left in between. The chain's CDR3 is CSPARETQYF. CDR3 coding DNA: TGCAGTCCTGCCAGGGAGACCCAGTACTTC.

J is TRBJ2-5 and V is TRBV11-2; D is ambiguous. With 0 bases removed from V and 2 bases from J, the gap between germline ends came to 7 bases. CDR3 length: 14 residues. Germline loops: CDR1 SGHAT, CDR2 FQNNGV. CDR3 coding DNA: TGTGCCAGCAGCTTAGAGATAGTTCAAGAGACCCAGTACTTC. As protein: CASSLEIVQETQYF.

This clone was picked up a small number of times. The chain carries TRBV7-8 and TRBJ2-3; TRBD2 aligns across 10 bases. Germline CDR1 is SGHVS and CDR2 is FQNEAQ. J gave up 6 bases and V 0 bases, and 6 bases lay outside the gene matches. The CDR3 loop spans 16 amino acids. CDR3 in amino acids: CASSLAAAGGPDTQYF. CDR3 nucleotide sequence: TGTGCCAGCAGCTTAGCCGCAGCGGGAGGGCCGGATACGCAGTATTTT.

This chain links TRBV19 with TRBJ2-7, with D tentatively TRBD1 (5 bases). In germline, CDR1 is LNHDA, CDR2 SQIVND (reference sequence). This CDR3 comprises 14 residues. V was trimmed by 3 bases and J by 0 bases, leaving 9 bases between them. This chain's CDR3 is CASSIKDSSYEQYF. The DNA of the CDR3 is TGTGCCAGTAGTATCAAAGACAGCTCCTACGAGCAGTACTTC.

This sequence joins TRBV19 and TRBJ2-2, with TRBD2 matching 7 bases. Germline V lookup: CDR1 LNHDA, CDR2 SQIVND (reference sequence). The CDR3 extends over 13 amino acids. Unmatched junction bases numbered 1, after V lost 5 bases and J lost 4 bases. CDR3 amino acids: CASSGGVTGELFF. CDR3 sequence (DNA): TGTGCCAGTAGTGGGGGGGTCACCGGGGAGCTGTTTTTT.

V is TRBV9 and J is TRBJ2-7; TRBD2 is a possible D gene (5 bases). The CDR3 runs to 14 residues. Trimming removed 0 bases at V and 7 bases at J, with 14 bases between. The germline gives CDR1 SGDLS, CDR2 YYNGEE. CDR3 residues: CASSVGLRVREQYF. In DNA form, the CDR3 reads TGTGCCAGCAGCGTAGGGTTGCGGGTTAGAGAGCAGTACTTC.

As regards this clone: The sample carries other DNA sequences with the same CDR3. The chain links TRBV6-1 to TRBJ1-3, with D perhaps TRBD1 (6 bases). Germline CDR1 and CDR2: MNHNS and SASEGT. Trimming took off 9 bases at V and 0 bases at J, with 15 bases between the two ends. The CDR3 totals 15 residues. This CDR3 is CASGQFLSSGNTIYF. In DNA, the CDR3 is TGTGCCAGTGGACAGTTTTTGAGCTCTGGAAACACCATATATTTT.

The gene calls are TRBV5-6 and TRBJ2-1, with TRBD2 matching over 8 bases. CDR3 length: 14 amino acids. Germline assignment: CDR1 SGHDT and CDR2 YYEEEE. Trimming removed 4 bases from V and 5 bases from J; junction bases left unmatched: 5. The CDR3 spells CASSRLASHNEQFF. DNA of the CDR3: TGTGCCAGCAGCAGACTAGCGTCCCACAATGAGCAGTTCTTC.

Here the CDR3 reads CASSSATGLMNTEAFF. The CDR3 region has the DNA TGTGCCAGCAGCTCCGCGACAGGTCTTATGAACACTGAAGCTTTCTTT. This chain joins TRBV7-2 and TRBJ1-1; tentative D call: TRBD1 (6 bases). V lost 4 bases and J 0 bases, leaving 15 bases between the germline ends. CDR1 SGHTA and CDR2 FQGNSA come from the germline V gene. The CDR3 runs to 16 residues.

J is TRBJ1-5 and V is TRBV9; 10 bases fit TRBD1. The CDR3 runs 14 residues. Germline-derived CDR1 and CDR2 are SGDLS and YYNGEE. The trim removed 3 bases at V and 5 bases at J, leaving 2 bases unmatched. This CDR3 reads CASSATGGYQPQHF. The CDR3 nucleotides read TGTGCCAGCAGCGCGACAGGGGGCTATCAGCCCCAGCATTTT.

Only a few counts were recorded for this clone. V is TRBV27 and J is TRBJ1-1, with 8 positions matching TRBD1. The germline gives CDR1 MNHEY, CDR2 SMNVEV (reference sequence). The J segment lost 4 bases and the V segment lost 8 bases, leaving 9 bases of the junction unmatched. The CDR3 is made up of 14 amino acids. The CDR3 sequence is CASGAQGALTEAFF. The CDR3 DNA is TGTGCCAGCGGAGCTCAGGGGGCGCTCACTGAAGCTTTCTTT.

The chain recombines TRBV7-8 with TRBJ2-3; D perhaps matches TRBD1 (5 bases). Trimming took 5 bases from V and 1 from J, leaving 7 bases between them. CDR1 and CDR2 (germline): SGHVS, FQNEAQ. The CDR3 totals 13 residues. CDR3 sequence (DNA): TGTGCCAGCAGCCCGACAGGCACAGATACGCAGTATTTT. This encodes CASSPTGTDTQYF.

In this sample, this clone turned up a few times. This rearrangement joins TRBV5-1 to TRBJ2-5; maybe TRBD2 (6 bases). The CDR3 has 15 residues. V was pared by 3 bases and J by 3 bases, with 15 bases between. Germline assignment: CDR1 SGHRS and CDR2 YFSETQ. CDR3: CASSSQRGGKETQYF. CDR3 coding DNA: TGCGCCAGCAGCTCACAACGGGGAGGAAAAGAGACCCAGTACTTC.

The rearrangement uses TRBV7-8 and TRBJ2-2; tentatively, D is TRBD2 (6 bases). Between the trimmed V and J ends, which lost 6 bases and 4 bases, there was a span of 18 bases. The germline CDR1 and CDR2 sequences are SGHVS and FQNEAQ. The length of the CDR3 is 16 residues. CDR3 sequence: CASRIRFPGGTGELFF. CDR3 nucleotide sequence: TGTGCCAGCAGAATTCGGTTCCCCGGGGGCACCGGGGAGCTGTTTTTT.

This clone was counted between two and nine times. V and J are TRBV7-3 and TRBJ2-3, with 7 bases lining up with TRBD1. CDR1 is SGHTA, CDR2 FQGTGA, per germline. V lost 2 bases to trimming and J lost 8 bases; unmatched junction nucleotides: 4. There are 13 residues in the CDR3. The CDR3 here is CASSLQGVGTQYF. The DNA of the CDR3 is TGTGCCAGCAGCTTACAGGGGGTCGGTACGCAGTATTTT.

This clone was found once. The chain combines TRBV6-5 with TRBJ2-2; TRBD2 matches at 7 bases. CDR3 length: 14 residues. The V gene end was trimmed by 7 bases and the J gene end by 5 bases; junction bases not matched to a gene: 7. Germline values: CDR1 MNHEY, CDR2 SVGAGI. CDR3 amino acids: CASKQNGRTGELFF. The DNA of the CDR3 is TGTGCCAGCAAACAAAACGGGAGGACCGGGGAGCTGTTTTTT.

The chain joins TRBV4-1 to TRBJ2-3, with TRBD1 identical over 9 bases. Unmatched junction bases numbered 4, after V lost 5 bases and J lost 4 bases. There are 14 residues in the CDR3. Germline V gene sequence: CDR1 MGHRA, CDR2 YSYEKL. CDR3 DNA sequence: TGCGCCAGCAGCTTCGGGACAGGGTCAGATACGCAGTATTTT. Residues: CASSFGTGSDTQYF.

CDR3 protein: CASSLPGGEGYTF. CDR3 DNA sequence: TGCGCCAGCAGCCTCCCGGGGGGGGAAGGCTACACCTTC. The rearrangement joins TRBV4-1 to TRBJ1-2, with D maybe TRBD1 (5 bases). Germline V gene sequence: CDR1 MGHRA, CDR2 YSYEKL. The CDR3 extends over 13 amino acids. V was shortened by 4 bases and J by 8 bases, with 14 bases between the two germline ends.

This chain connects TRBV18 to TRBJ1-5; the match to TRBD1 covers 10 bases. The germline CDR1 and CDR2 sequences are KGHSH and LQKENI. The CDR3 extends over 13 amino acids. V shed 8 bases, J shed 5 bases, and the junction held 3 bases outside the gene matches. The CDR3 DNA is TGTGCCAGCACGACAGGGGGCTATCAGCCCCAGCATTTT. Translating gives CASTTGGYQPQHF.

This chain links TRBV27 with TRBJ2-7, with TRBD2 matching over 13 bases. This CDR3 contains 15 residues. Germline V gene sequence: CDR1 MNHEY, CDR2 SMNVEV (reference sequence). Germline trimming cut 8 bases from V and 2 bases from J; bases unmatched to any gene: 6. The CDR3 is CASRTSGSSTYEQYF. The DNA of the CDR3 is TGTGCCAGCCGGACTAGCGGGAGTTCTACCTACGAGCAGTACTTC.

V usage is TRBV2 and J usage is TRBJ1-4, with 9 bases that match TRBD1. Germline CDR1 reads SNHLY; CDR2 reads FYNNEI. The CDR3 sequence is 14 residues long. With 8 bases clipped from V and 3 bases from J, the junction kept 4 bases outside the gene matches. CDR3 bases: TGTGCCAGCGGGGACAGGGTGTCTAATGAAAAACTGTTTTTT. The encoded protein is CASGDRVSNEKLFF.